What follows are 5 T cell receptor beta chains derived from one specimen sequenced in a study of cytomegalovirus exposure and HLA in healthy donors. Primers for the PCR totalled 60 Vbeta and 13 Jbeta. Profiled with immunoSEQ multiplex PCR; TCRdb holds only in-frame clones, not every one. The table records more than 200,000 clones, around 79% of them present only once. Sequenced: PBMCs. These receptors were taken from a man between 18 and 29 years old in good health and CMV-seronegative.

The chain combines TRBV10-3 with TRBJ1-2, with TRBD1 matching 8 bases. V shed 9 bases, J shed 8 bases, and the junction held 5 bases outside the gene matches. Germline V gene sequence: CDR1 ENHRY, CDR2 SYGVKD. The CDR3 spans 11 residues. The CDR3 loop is CAMEGQAGYTF. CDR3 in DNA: TGTGCCATGGAGGGACAGGCAGGCTACACCTTC.

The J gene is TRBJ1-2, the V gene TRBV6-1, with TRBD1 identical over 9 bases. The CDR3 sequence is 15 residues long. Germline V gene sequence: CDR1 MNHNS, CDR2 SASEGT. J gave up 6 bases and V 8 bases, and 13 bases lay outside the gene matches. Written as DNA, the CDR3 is TGTGCCAGCGTAGGGCCCTCCGGGACAGGGAATGGCTACACCTTC. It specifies CASVGPSGTGNGYTF.

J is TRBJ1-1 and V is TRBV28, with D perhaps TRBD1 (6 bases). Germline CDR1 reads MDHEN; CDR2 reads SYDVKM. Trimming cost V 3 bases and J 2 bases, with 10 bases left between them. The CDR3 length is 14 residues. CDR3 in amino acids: CASSFSGVNTEAFF. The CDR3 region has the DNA TGTGCCAGCAGTTTCTCAGGGGTAAACACTGAAGCTTTCTTT.

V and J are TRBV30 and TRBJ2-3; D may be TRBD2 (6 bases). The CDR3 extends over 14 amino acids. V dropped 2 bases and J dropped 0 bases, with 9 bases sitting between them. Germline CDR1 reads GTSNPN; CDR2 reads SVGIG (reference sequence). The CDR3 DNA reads TGTGCCTGGAGTTTGGGGGGAAGCACAGATACGCAGTATTTT. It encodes CAWSLGGSTDTQYF.

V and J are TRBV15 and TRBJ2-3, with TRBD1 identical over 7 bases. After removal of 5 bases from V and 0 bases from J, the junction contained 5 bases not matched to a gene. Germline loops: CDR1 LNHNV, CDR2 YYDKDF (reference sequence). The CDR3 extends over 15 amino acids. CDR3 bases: TGTGCCACCAGCCTGCGGACAGGAAGCACAGATACGCAGTATTTT. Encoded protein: CATSLRTGSTDTQYF.